Sequencing of this TCR beta chain was carried out in a study of T cell responses to AZD1222 COVID-19 vaccine. About this clone itself: The target antigen is unknown.

The J segment lost 2 bases and the V segment lost 10 bases, leaving 5 bases of the junction unmatched. Per germline, CDR1 MNHEY and CDR2 SVGAGI. This CDR3 comprises 13 residues. Clones were sequenced by immunoSEQ multiplex PCR, and TCRdb holds only the in-frame ones, with some missing. This sample has 120,000 or so clones, with roughly 89% found just once. Study outcomes and limitations: Researchers report vaccine-associated CD4 TCRs spanning spike, with dominance at 160-218 and 743-854. A mostly white British donor set with more females was recruited, and clonal diversity was possibly underestimated.

The specimen comprised peripheral blood, sampled on day 0 of AZD1222 vaccination. The V call is TRBV6-5, the J call TRBJ1-5, with 7 bases identical to TRBD1. The clonotype originates from an adult in good health. CDR3 DNA: TGTGCCACCCGCGGACAGGGCAATCAGCCCCAGCATTTT. Residues: CATRGQGNQPQHF.